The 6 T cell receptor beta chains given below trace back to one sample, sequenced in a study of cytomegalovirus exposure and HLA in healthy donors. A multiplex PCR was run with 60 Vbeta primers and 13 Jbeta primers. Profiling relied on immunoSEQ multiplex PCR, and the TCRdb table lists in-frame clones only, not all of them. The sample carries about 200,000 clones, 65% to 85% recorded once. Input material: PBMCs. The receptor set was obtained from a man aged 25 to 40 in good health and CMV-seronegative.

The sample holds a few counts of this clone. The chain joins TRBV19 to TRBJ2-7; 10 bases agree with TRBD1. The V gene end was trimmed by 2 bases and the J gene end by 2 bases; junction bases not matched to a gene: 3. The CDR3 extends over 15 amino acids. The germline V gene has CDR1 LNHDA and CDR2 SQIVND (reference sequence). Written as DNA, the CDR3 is TGTGCCAGTAGTATATCAGGACAGGGGGCCTACGAGCAGTACTTC. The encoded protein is CASSISGQGAYEQYF.

The CDR3 DNA reads as TGTGCCAGCAGAGCATGGGGGGACTTGAGTCAGCCCCAGCATTTT. It codes for CASRAWGDLSQPQHF. The rearrangement uses TRBV2 and TRBJ1-5, with a tentative D call TRBD1 (5 bases). V lost 6 bases, J lost 6 bases, and 18 bases lay in between. Germline V CDR1 and CDR2: SNHLY, FYNNEI. This CDR3 has 15 amino acids.

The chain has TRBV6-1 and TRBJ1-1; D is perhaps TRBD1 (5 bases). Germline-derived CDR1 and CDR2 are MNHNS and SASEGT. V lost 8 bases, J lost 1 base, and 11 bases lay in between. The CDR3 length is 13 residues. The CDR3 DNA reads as TGTGCCAGCGGCCAAAGGGGGAACACTGAAGCTTTCTTT. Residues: CASGQRGNTEAFF.

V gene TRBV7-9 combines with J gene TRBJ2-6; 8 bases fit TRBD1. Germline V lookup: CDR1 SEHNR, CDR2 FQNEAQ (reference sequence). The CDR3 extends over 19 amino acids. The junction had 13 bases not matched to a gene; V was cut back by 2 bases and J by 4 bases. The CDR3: CASSLLIGRGPFGANVLTF. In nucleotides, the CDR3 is TGTGCCAGCAGCTTACTCATCGGCAGGGGGCCATTCGGGGCCAACGTCCTGACTTTC.

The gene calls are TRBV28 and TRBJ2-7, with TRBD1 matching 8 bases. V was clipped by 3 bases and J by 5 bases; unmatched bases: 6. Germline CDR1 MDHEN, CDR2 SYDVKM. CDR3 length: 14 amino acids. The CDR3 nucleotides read TGTGCCAGCAGTTTTAGGGCAGGGGGCGACGAGCAGTACTTC. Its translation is CASSFRAGGDEQYF. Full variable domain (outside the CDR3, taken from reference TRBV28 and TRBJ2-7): DVKVTQSSRYLVKRTGEKVFLECVQDMDHENMFWYRQDPGLGLRLIYFSYDVKMKEKGDIPEGYSVSREKKERFSLILESASTNQTSMYLCASSFRAGGDEQYFGPGTRLTVT.

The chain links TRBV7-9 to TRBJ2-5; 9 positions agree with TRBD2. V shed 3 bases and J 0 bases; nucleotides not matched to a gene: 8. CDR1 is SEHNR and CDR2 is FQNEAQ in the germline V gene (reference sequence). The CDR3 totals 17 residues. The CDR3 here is CASSFPGTSLHQETQYF. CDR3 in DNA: TGTGCCAGCAGCTTCCCCGGGACTAGCCTACACCAAGAGACCCAGTACTTC.